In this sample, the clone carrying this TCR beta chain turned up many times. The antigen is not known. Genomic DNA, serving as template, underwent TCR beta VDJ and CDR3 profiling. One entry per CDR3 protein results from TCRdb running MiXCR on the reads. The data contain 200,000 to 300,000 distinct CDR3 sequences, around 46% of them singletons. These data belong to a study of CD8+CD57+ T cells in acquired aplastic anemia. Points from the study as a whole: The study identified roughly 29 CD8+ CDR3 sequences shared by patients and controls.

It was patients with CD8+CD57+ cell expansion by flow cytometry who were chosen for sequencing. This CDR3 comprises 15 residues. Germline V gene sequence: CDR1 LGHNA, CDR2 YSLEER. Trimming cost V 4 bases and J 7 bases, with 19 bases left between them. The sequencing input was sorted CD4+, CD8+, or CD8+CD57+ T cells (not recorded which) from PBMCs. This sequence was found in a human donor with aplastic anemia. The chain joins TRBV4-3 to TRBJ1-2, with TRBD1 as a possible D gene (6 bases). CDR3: CASSLGARGGSGYTF. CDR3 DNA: TGCGCCAGCAGCCTGGGCGCCAGGGGCGGATCTGGCTACACCTTC.